This TCR beta chain was retrieved from a study of blood T cell repertoires in COVID-19. Data came from immunoSEQ multiplex PCR; TCRdb stores just in-frame clones and leaves some out. The sample consists of some 70,000 clones, around four fifths of them appearing once. The table lists this clone with a few counts. Trimming cost V 3 bases and J 1 base, with 6 bases left between them. The CDR3 loop spans 13 amino acids. The specimen sequenced was peripheral blood. This clonotype was sampled from a man between 60 and 75 years old with COVID-19, enrolled during active disease. The chain carries TRBV12-3 or TRBV12-4 and TRBJ1-1; no clear D. As DNA, the CDR3 is TGTGCCAGCAGTTTTGGCGGGAACACTGAAGCTTTCTTT. As protein: CASSFGGNTEAFF.